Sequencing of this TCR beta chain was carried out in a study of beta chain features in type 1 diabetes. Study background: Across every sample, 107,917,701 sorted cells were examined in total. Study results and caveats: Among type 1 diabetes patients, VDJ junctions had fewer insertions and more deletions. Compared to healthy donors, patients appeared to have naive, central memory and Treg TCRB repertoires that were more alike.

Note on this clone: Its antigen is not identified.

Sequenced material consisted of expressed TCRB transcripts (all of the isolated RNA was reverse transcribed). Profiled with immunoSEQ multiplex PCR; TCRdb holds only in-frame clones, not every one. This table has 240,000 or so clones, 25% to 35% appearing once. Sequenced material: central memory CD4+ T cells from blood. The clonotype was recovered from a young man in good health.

CDR3 DNA: TGTGCCTCCCCAAGGACTAGTTCCCGGAAAGCGGGGCAGTTCTTC. Amino acid sequence: CASPRTSSRKAGQFF. The chain is built from TRBV30 and TRBJ2-1, with TRBD2 matching 7 bases. CDR1 is GTSNPN and CDR2 is SVGIG in the germline V gene (reference sequence). The junction had 21 bases not matched to a gene; V was cut back by 7 bases and J by 12 bases. The CDR3 is 15 amino acids.